This entry lists 32 T cell receptor beta chains sequenced from one sample in a study of T cell responses to AZD1222 COVID-19 vaccine (dated by TCRdb to the early 2020s). Receptor amplification or capture employed the immunoSEQ multiplex PCR assay. Here the immuneACCESS table is served through TCRdb, limited to in-frame sequences with V and J called. Missing clones are a known gap in these copies; in checked studies unresolved V genes cover under half, and the rest lacks a known reason. Present in this sample are approximately 80,000 clones, approximately 90% of which were seen just once. The biggest ten clones account for 28% of the sample. The time point label on this specimen signifies: about 28 days (+/-7) after the second vaccine dose. The material sequenced was peripheral blood, taken 28 days after the second AZD1222 dose. Receptor source: an adult who received the AZD1222 COVID-19 vaccine.

This rearrangement joins TRBV5-4 to TRBJ1-1; TRBD1 might be the D (5 bases). Germline V gene sequence: CDR1 SGHNT, CDR2 YYREEE (reference sequence). With 2 bases removed from V and 1 base from J, the gap between germline ends came to 9 bases. The CDR3 loop spans 14 amino acids. This CDR3 reads CASSLARANTEAFF. CDR3 in DNA: TGTGCCAGCAGCTTAGCCAGGGCGAACACTGAAGCTTTCTTT.

V and J are TRBV19 and TRBJ1-2; D call uncertain. The CDR3 is 13 amino acids. Trimming left V 3 bases short and J 1 base short, with 6 bases between. Germline V gene data show CDR1 as LNHDA and CDR2 as SQIVND (reference sequence). Here the CDR3 DNA reads TGTGCCAGTAGTATCGACTTTAACTATGGCTACACCTTC. Its translation: CASSIDFNYGYTF.

V is TRBV5-1 and J is TRBJ2-3; 15 bases align to TRBD2. Per the germline V gene, CDR1 is SGHRS and CDR2 is YFSETQ. The ends lost 3 bases at V and 7 bases at J; junction bases unmatched: 6. The CDR3 is 16 amino acids. CDR3 nucleotides: TGCGCCAGCAGCTATGGACTAGCGGGAGGGGCGAATACGCAGTATTTT. The encoded protein is CASSYGLAGGANTQYF.

V and J are TRBV6-1 and TRBJ2-1, with TRBD2 as a possible D gene (6 bases). The germline V gene has CDR1 MNHNS and CDR2 SASEGT. Trimming took off 2 bases at V and 4 bases at J, with 12 bases between the two ends. There are 15 residues in the CDR3. The CDR3 bases are TGTGCCAGCAGTGAATTGGCTAGCGAGTACAATGAGCAGTTCTTC. Protein: CASSELASEYNEQFF.

The chain recombines TRBV12-3 or TRBV12-4 with TRBJ1-1; D possibly corresponds to TRBD1 (5 bases). The CDR3 sequence is 12 residues long. The V and J ends lost 5 bases and 2 bases respectively, with 6 bases between them. The CDR3 coding sequence is TGTGCCAGCAGTCAGGGCAACACTGAAGCTTTCTTT. This translates into CASSQGNTEAFF.

Written as DNA, the CDR3 is TGTGCCATCAGTGAGTCATACGGGACAGGGGCGGACCAGCCCCAGCATTTT. It translates to CAISESYGTGADQPQHF. V gene TRBV10-3 combines with J gene TRBJ1-5, with 10 positions matching TRBD1. Per germline, CDR1 ENHRY and CDR2 SYGVKD. The V and J ends lost 0 bases and 7 bases, in that order; junction bases with no gene match: 9. This CDR3 is built from 17 residues.

The gene calls are TRBV19 and TRBJ2-7; 10 bases agree with TRBD1. Germline V gene lookup returns CDR1 LNHDA and CDR2 SQIVND (reference sequence). CDR3 length: 16 amino acids. With 5 bases clipped from V and 2 bases from J, the junction kept 9 bases outside the gene matches. CDR3 sequence: CASSGGTGAPPYEQYF. The DNA for the CDR3 is TGTGCCAGTAGTGGGGGGACAGGGGCGCCCCCCTACGAGCAGTACTTC.

The chain links TRBV18 to TRBJ1-1; 7 bases fit TRBD1. Germline lookup yields CDR1 KGHSH and CDR2 LQKENI. Trimming took 7 bases from V and 4 from J; bases not matched to a gene: 6. CDR3 size: 13 residues. CDR3 loop: CASLQGRVTEAFF. In DNA, the CDR3 is TGTGCCAGCTTACAGGGGCGGGTCACTGAAGCTTTCTTT.

The rearrangement links TRBV14 to TRBJ2-1, with a possible D match to TRBD1 (6 bases). CDR1 SGHDN and CDR2 FVKESK come from the germline V gene. The CDR3 spans 14 residues. Trimming took 5 bases from V and 3 from J, leaving 11 bases between them. The CDR3: CASSSLRGYNEQFF. DNA of the CDR3: TGTGCCAGCAGCAGCCTCAGGGGCTACAATGAGCAGTTCTTC.

The chain has TRBV2 and TRBJ2-7; D gene ambiguous. Germline V gene lookup returns CDR1 SNHLY and CDR2 FYNNEI. The CDR3 covers 14 residues. V gave up 3 bases and J gave up 1 base, with 10 bases separating them. The DNA for the CDR3 is TGTGCCAGCAGTGAGAGGACCGGTTCCTACGAGCAGTACTTC. Protein product: CASSERTGSYEQYF.

This sequence joins TRBV28 and TRBJ2-7; D uncertain. The CDR3 has 12 residues. Deletions cut 7 bases from V and 7 bases from J, with 14 bases between. The germline gives CDR1 MDHEN, CDR2 SYDVKM. This chain's CDR3 is CASTQPPQEQYF. As DNA, the CDR3 is TGTGCCAGCACACAACCCCCCCAAGAGCAGTACTTC.

The V call is TRBV6-2 or TRBV6-3, the J call TRBJ1-1, with D hard to call. V lost 2 bases to trimming and J lost 2 bases, with 12 bases between them. Germline values: CDR1 MNHEY, CDR2 SVGEGT. The CDR3 length is 15 residues. CDR3 amino acids: CASSYGPTGNTEAFF. DNA of the CDR3: TGTGCCAGCAGTTACGGGCCTACTGGAAACACTGAAGCTTTCTTT.

The V call is TRBV9, the J call TRBJ2-2, with 9 bases identical to TRBD1. The germline V gene encodes CDR1 SGDLS and CDR2 YYNGEE. With 0 bases clipped from V and 5 bases from J, the junction kept 11 bases outside the gene matches. The CDR3 length is 18 residues. This CDR3 is CASSVATGGAYGTGELFF. The CDR3 region has the DNA TGTGCCAGCAGCGTAGCCACAGGGGGCGCGTATGGTACCGGGGAGCTGTTTTTT. The whole variable domain, filled in from reference TRBV9 and TRBJ2-2, reads DSGVTQTPKHLITATGQRVTLRCSPRSGDLSVYWYQQSLDQGLQFLIQYYNGEERAKGNILERFSAQQFPDLHSELNLSSLELGDSALYFCASSVATGGAYGTGELFFGEGSRLTVL.

The V and J genes are TRBV6-2 or TRBV6-3 and TRBJ2-5; 13 bases are shared with TRBD2. The CDR3 runs to 18 residues. Looked up from germline, CDR1 is MNHEY and CDR2 is SVGEGT. V was clipped by 0 bases and J by 4 bases; unmatched bases: 8. CDR3 nucleotide sequence: TGTGCCAGCAGTTACTCGCGAAGACTAGCGGGAGGCGGAGAGACCCAGTACTTC. Residues: CASSYSRRLAGGGETQYF.

V usage is TRBV10-3 and J usage is TRBJ2-3, with 7 bases that match TRBD2. This CDR3 is built from 15 residues. Per the germline V gene, CDR1 is ENHRY and CDR2 is SYGVKD. Trimming took 6 bases from V and 0 from J; bases not matched to a gene: 6. The CDR3 nucleotides read TGTGCCATCAGCTTAGGTAGCGGGAGCACAGATACGCAGTATTTT. Its translation is CAISLGSGSTDTQYF.

The V gene is TRBV5-6, the J gene TRBJ2-1; TRBD1 agrees at 8 bases. CDR1 and CDR2 (germline): SGHDT, YYEEEE. V trimming: 0 bases; J trimming: 0 bases; junction bases outside the gene matches: 5. The CDR3 is made up of 17 amino acids. CDR3: CASSLVIGTGSYNEQFF. The CDR3 DNA sequence: TGTGCCAGCAGCTTGGTAATAGGGACAGGCTCCTACAATGAGCAGTTCTTC.

This chain joins TRBV5-1 and TRBJ2-5; D possibly corresponds to TRBD1 (5 bases). V was cut by 4 bases and J by 5 bases, with 15 bases left in between. The germline CDR1 and CDR2 sequences are SGHRS and YFSETQ. The CDR3 covers 14 residues. This CDR3 is CASSTGSKGETQYF. CDR3 nucleotide sequence: TGCGCCAGCAGCACTGGCTCCAAGGGGGAGACCCAGTACTTC.

In this sample, this clone turned up once. The chain carries TRBV15 and TRBJ2-3; 14 positions match TRBD2. V lost 5 bases to trimming and J lost 4 bases; unmatched junction nucleotides: 11. CDR1 LNHNV and CDR2 YYDKDF come from the germline V gene (reference sequence). The CDR3 spans 18 residues. Written as DNA, the CDR3 is TGTGCCACCAGCGGACTAGCGGGAGGTGGAGGGGGGGCAGATACGCAGTATTTT. Amino acids: CATSGLAGGGGGADTQYF.

The rearrangement links TRBV18 to TRBJ1-1, with a tentative D call TRBD1 (5 bases). This CDR3 comprises 15 residues. Germline CDR1 is KGHSH and CDR2 is LQKENI. The V gene lost 2 bases and the J gene lost 3 bases, with 13 bases spanning the gap. CDR3 region: CASSPMGGFDTEAFF. The CDR3 nucleotides are TGTGCCAGCTCACCAATGGGGGGGTTTGACACTGAAGCTTTCTTT.

V gene TRBV2 combines with J gene TRBJ2-5; 11 bases are a match to TRBD1. This CDR3 is 15 amino acids long. CDR1 and CDR2 from the germline V gene are SNHLY and FYNNEI. The V gene end was trimmed by 5 bases and the J gene end by 5 bases; junction bases not matched to a gene: 7. The CDR3: CASSRPGTGGETQYF. Here the CDR3 DNA reads TGTGCCAGCAGTAGACCCGGGACAGGGGGGGAGACCCAGTACTTC. Filled out from reference TRBV2 and TRBJ2-5, the complete variable domain reads EPEVTQTPSHQVTQMGQEVILRCVPISNHLYFYWYRQILGQKVEFLVSFYNNEISEKSEIFDDQFSVERPDGSNFTLKIRSTKLEDSAMYFCASSRPGTGGETQYFGPGTRLLVL.

This chain uses TRBV6-5 with TRBJ2-7; TRBD2 might be the D (5 bases). Germline CDR1 reads MNHEY; CDR2 reads SVGAGI. Deletions cut 7 bases from V and 2 bases from J, with 9 bases between. The CDR3 is made up of 12 amino acids. CDR3 nucleotides: TGTGCCAGCACCCCGGGGACCTACGAGCAGTACTTC. This gives the protein CASTPGTYEQYF.

The gene calls are TRBV11-2 and TRBJ2-1; D not certain. The V gene's germline CDR1 is SGHAT and CDR2 FQNNGV. Trimming took off 5 bases at V and 1 base at J, with 9 bases between the two ends. The length of the CDR3 is 14 residues. CDR3 amino acids: CASSLESSYNEQFF. CDR3 DNA sequence: TGTGCCAGCAGCCTTGAGTCATCCTACAATGAGCAGTTCTTC. The whole variable domain, remainder taken from reference TRBV11-2 and TRBJ2-1, is EAGVAQSPRYKIIEKRQSVAFWCNPISGHATLYWYQQILGQGPKLLIQFQNNGVVDDSQLPKDRFSAERLKGVDSTLKIQPAKLEDSAVYLCASSLESSYNEQFFGPGTRLTVL.

The chain is built from TRBV20-1 and TRBJ2-1; D is unresolved. Germline V gene sequence: CDR1 DFQATT, CDR2 SNEGSKA (reference sequence). Trimming shortened V by 3 bases and J by 5 bases, and 5 bases separated the two germline ends. The CDR3 has 11 amino acids. CDR3 region: CSASRDNEQFF. The DNA for the CDR3 is TGCAGTGCTAGTAGGGACAATGAGCAGTTCTTC.

The chain links TRBV1 to TRBJ2-7; the table's D call of TRBD2 was not tested on the DNA. TRBV1 is a pseudogene locus. The CDR3 covers 17 residues. The CDR3 spells CTSSQGKASGRAYEQYF. CDR3 bases: TGCACCAGCAGCCAAGGGAAGGCTAGCGGGAGGGCCTACGAGCAGTACTTC.

V gene TRBV18 combines with J gene TRBJ2-5; no clear D gene. The ends were cut back, 2 bases at V and 1 base at J, with 8 bases in the middle. Germline-derived CDR1 and CDR2 are KGHSH and LQKENI. This CDR3 spans 14 amino acids. The CDR3 region has the DNA TGTGCCAGCTCACCAAGGGCTGGCCAAGAGACCCAGTACTTC. Protein product: CASSPRAGQETQYF.

V gene TRBV14 combines with J gene TRBJ1-6; D ambiguous. Per germline, CDR1 SGHDN and CDR2 FVKESK. The CDR3 totals 17 residues. V was shortened by 0 bases and J by 0 bases, with 9 bases between the two germline ends. CDR3: CASSQEFRISYNSPLHF. DNA for the CDR3: TGTGCCAGCAGCCAAGAATTTCGGATCTCCTATAATTCACCCCTCCACTTT.

CDR3 coding DNA: TGCGCCAGCCGCGAGGCCGGGACAGCGATCTACGAGCAGTACTTC. It is translated as CASREAGTAIYEQYF. V and J are TRBV5-1 and TRBJ2-7; 7 bases fit TRBD1. The CDR3 covers 15 residues. Germline V gene data show CDR1 as SGHRS and CDR2 as YFSETQ. The V and J ends lost 7 bases and 3 bases, in that order; junction bases with no gene match: 13.

This clone was seen a few times. J is TRBJ2-3 and V is TRBV6-5, with 7 bases fitting TRBD2. The CDR3 has 14 amino acids. Trimming took 5 bases from V and 4 from J; bases not matched to a gene: 6. CDR1 is MNHEY and CDR2 is SVGAGI in the germline V gene. CDR3 region: CASSLLAEADTQYF. The CDR3 bases are TGTGCCAGCAGTCTCCTAGCGGAGGCAGATACGCAGTATTTT.

V usage is TRBV5-1 and J usage is TRBJ1-6, with 8 bases lining up with TRBD1. Losses at the gene ends were 3 bases for V and 9 bases for J; bases not matched to a gene: 11. Germline assignment: CDR1 SGHRS and CDR2 YFSETQ. The CDR3 has 16 amino acids. The CDR3 loop reads CASSSSSGQGSSPLHF. The CDR3 nucleotides are TGCGCCAGCAGCTCGAGTTCTGGACAGGGTTCTTCACCCCTCCACTTT.

The CDR3 spells CASSPGTPVNTEAFF. The CDR3 DNA reads TGTGCCAGCAGTCCCGGGACACCTGTGAACACTGAAGCTTTCTTT. V usage is TRBV28 and J usage is TRBJ1-1; TRBD1 might be the D (6 bases). CDR3 length: 15 residues. CDR1 MDHEN and CDR2 SYDVKM come from the germline V gene. V was clipped by 5 bases and J by 0 bases, with 13 bases between them.

Worth noting for this clone: The same CDR3 also results from other DNA sequences found in this sample. The chain links TRBV9 to TRBJ1-6; no firm D call. V dropped 0 bases and J dropped 7 bases, with 2 bases sitting between them. Germline V gives CDR1 SGDLS, CDR2 YYNGEE. The CDR3 is 12 residues long. CDR3 bases: TGTGCCAGCAGCGTAGGGAATTCACCCCTCCACTTT. Translated, it gives CASSVGNSPLHF.

The chain recombines TRBV18 with TRBJ2-1; either TRBD1 or TRBD2 may supply D (5 bases each). This CDR3 region has 14 residues. The germline V gene has CDR1 KGHSH and CDR2 LQKENI. V was cut by 0 bases and J by 6 bases, with 9 bases left in between. CDR3 loop: CASSPPPGSNEQFF. The DNA of the CDR3 is TGTGCCAGCTCACCACCACCAGGGAGCAATGAGCAGTTCTTC.